This entry lists 21 T cell receptor beta chains sequenced from one sample in a study of T cell repertoires in cytomegalovirus infection. Each CDR3 protein gets one entry after TCRdb re-called the reads with MiXCR. The sample records approximately 990,000 distinct CDR3 sequences, roughly 30% being singletons. Which antigens these TCRs recognize remains unknown. This specimen consisted of cultured CD8+ T cells from PBMCs, obtained from culture after CMV antigen stimulation. All receptors derive from a human donor in good health (CMV status not recorded). Some clones in this sample may be carry-over from other donors' samples.

As DNA, the CDR3 is TGTGCCAGCAGCGGCCCGAGGAACACTGAAGCTTTCTTT. Translating gives CASSGPRNTEAFF. The genes are TRBV6-2 or TRBV6-3 and TRBJ1-1; D not resolved. The CDR3 is 13 residues long. The V end was cut by 6 bases, the J end by 1 base, with 9 bases between. Per germline, CDR1 MNHEY and CDR2 SVGEGT.

V gene TRBV19 combines with J gene TRBJ1-1, with 8 bases fitting TRBD1. V gave up 10 bases and J gave up 6 bases; unmatched junction bases: 19. Germline assignment: CDR1 LNHDA and CDR2 SQIVND (reference sequence). This CDR3 comprises 16 residues. CDR3 sequence reads: CATGDRDRSVLAEAFF. The DNA for the CDR3 is TGTGCCACCGGGGACCGGGACAGGTCAGTTTTGGCTGAAGCTTTCTTT.

The rearrangement uses TRBV25-1 and TRBJ2-2; D is possibly TRBD2 (5 bases). The germline V and J ends were trimmed by 11 bases and 8 bases, with 15 bases remaining between them. CDR1 is MGHDK, CDR2 SYGVNS, per germline. The CDR3 is 12 amino acids. In DNA form, the CDR3 reads TGTGCCGGCACCTTCGGGGAAGGGGAGCTGTTTTTT. It encodes CAGTFGEGELFF.

The chain links TRBV6-1 to TRBJ2-2; TRBD2 might be the D (6 bases). V dropped 5 bases and J dropped 4 bases, with 11 bases sitting between them. Germline V gene data show CDR1 as MNHNS and CDR2 as SASEGT. CDR3 length: 14 amino acids. DNA of the CDR3: TGTGCCAGCAGTTCGGGGGTTGGCACCGGGGAGCTGTTTTTT. Translation: CASSSGVGTGELFF.

A remark on this clonotype: This CDR3 is missing its conserved last phenylalanine or tryptophan, likely due to a read error. V usage is TRBV12-3 or TRBV12-4 and J usage is TRBJ2-2; D is ambiguous. The CDR3 spans 14 residues. The V end lost 3 bases, the J end lost 0 bases, and 5 bases lay between the germline ends. CDR3 residues: CASSFRTNTGELFS. In DNA form, the CDR3 reads TGTGCCAGCAGTTTTCGGACGAACACCGGGGAGCTGTTTTCT.

This clonotype showed up many times. The chain is built from TRBV7-6 and TRBJ1-5, with D hard to call. This CDR3 has 13 residues. Germline assignment: CDR1 SGHVS and CDR2 FNYEAQ. Trimming shortened V by 1 base and J by 6 bases, and 7 bases separated the two germline ends. The CDR3 here is CASSLGGFQPQHF. In DNA form, the CDR3 reads TGTGCCAGCAGCTTAGGAGGGTTTCAGCCCCAGCATTTT.

As regards this clonotype: A much larger clone lies one base from this, so it may be a read error. V and J are TRBV7-9 and TRBJ2-3; D gene uncertain. The CDR3 runs 13 residues. From germline, CDR1 is SEHNR and CDR2 FQNEAQ (reference sequence). V was shortened by 7 bases and J by 2 bases, with 10 bases between the two germline ends. CDR3 sequence reads: CASNSQSTDTQYF. The DNA for the CDR3 is TGTGCCAGCAATTCTCAATCCACAGATACGCAGTATTTT.

This chain joins TRBV7-9 and TRBJ2-7; D remains unclear. CDR1 is SEHNR, CDR2 FQNEAQ, per germline (reference sequence). This CDR3 comprises 15 residues. The ends were cut back, 3 bases at V and 3 bases at J, with 15 bases in the middle. CDR3 sequence (DNA): TGTGCCAGCAGCTTGACTCATAGAATCAACTACGAGCAGTACTTC. Protein product: CASSLTHRINYEQYF.

This clonotype was found a few times. This rearrangement joins TRBV6-1 to TRBJ2-7; tentatively, D is TRBD1 (6 bases). Germline V CDR1 and CDR2: MNHNS, SASEGT. The CDR3 covers 12 residues. Deletions cut 8 bases from V and 2 bases from J, with 10 bases between. The CDR3 nucleotides read TGTGCCAGCTGGGACACGACCTACGAGCAGTACTTC. This gives the protein CASWDTTYEQYF.

This chain uses TRBV24-1 with TRBJ2-1, with 12 bases aligning to TRBD2. This CDR3 comprises 18 residues. V lost 6 bases and J lost 0; bases outside the gene matches: 8. From germline, CDR1 is KGHDR and CDR2 SFDVKD. The CDR3 nucleotides are TGTGCCACCAGTTCTAGCGGGGGGGCCGCGGGCTCCTACAATGAGCAGTTCTTC. It translates to CATSSSGGAAGSYNEQFF.

The chain has TRBV4-1 and TRBJ2-5; D is undetermined. Germline CDR1 and CDR2: MGHRA and YSYEKL. The V end was cut by 10 bases, the J end by 5 bases, with 14 bases between. The CDR3 covers 12 residues. CDR3 sequence (DNA): TGCGCCACCGATATCGGGCAGGAGACCCAGTACTTC. Protein product: CATDIGQETQYF.

Regarding this clonotype: A read error may explain this, as a much larger clone is one base away. The CDR3 coding sequence is TGTGCCAGCAGCCTCCGCTCCGGGCAGGTGGAGCGGAGAGCTTTCTTT. Translated: CASSLRSGQVERRAFF. The chain carries TRBV7-2 and TRBJ1-1, with unresolved D. This CDR3 spans 16 amino acids. V lost 5 bases, J lost 10 bases, and 26 bases lay in between. Looked up from germline, CDR1 is SGHTA and CDR2 is FQGNSA.

There are a few counts of this clonotype. This chain uses TRBV27 with TRBJ2-2; D is unclear. V was pared by 5 bases and J by 1 base, with 14 bases between. Germline CDR1 MNHEY, CDR2 SMNVEV (reference sequence). The length of the CDR3 is 16 residues. Here the CDR3 DNA reads TGTGCCAGCAGTACAATCCCGGGCGGGAACACCGGGGAGCTGTTTTTT. This gives the protein CASSTIPGGNTGELFF.

This chain connects TRBV10-1 to TRBJ2-5; D possibly matches TRBD1 or TRBD2 (6 bases each). CDR3 length: 16 residues. Trimming removed 3 bases from V and 5 bases from J, with 19 bases in between. The germline V gene has CDR1 WNHNN and CDR2 SYGVQD (reference sequence). The CDR3 sequence: CASSDPGAGHRETQYF. The CDR3 region has the DNA TGCGCCAGCAGTGATCCGGGGGCCGGACACCGGGAGACCCAGTACTTC.

Comment on this clonotype: A much larger clone sits a single nucleotide away, making a read error possible. This sequence joins TRBV2 and TRBJ1-1; D remains unclear. Germline assignment: CDR1 SNHLY and CDR2 FYNNEI. V lost 6 bases and J 6 bases, leaving 8 bases between the germline ends. CDR3 length: 11 amino acids. CDR3 loop: CASRRAAEAFF. In DNA form, the CDR3 reads TGTGCCAGCAGAAGAGCTGCTGAAGCTTTCTTT.

Many counts were recorded for this clonotype. CDR3 protein: CASSLIRRYNEQFF. The DNA of the CDR3 is TGTGCCAGCAGCTTAATCCGGCGCTACAATGAGCAGTTCTTC. J is TRBJ2-1 and V is TRBV7-2; D is uncertain. Per germline, CDR1 SGHTA and CDR2 FQGNSA. This CDR3 has 14 residues. The V gene lost 2 bases and the J gene lost 3 bases, with 8 bases spanning the gap.

The rearrangement uses TRBV10-3 and TRBJ2-3, with 14 bases lining up with TRBD2. V lost 7 bases, J lost 2 bases, and 8 bases stayed unmatched. The CDR3 length is 17 residues. CDR1 and CDR2 (germline): ENHRY, SYGVKD. The CDR3 nucleotides are TGTGCCATCACTGCCGGACTAGCGGGGGGAATCACAGATACGCAGTATTTT. Its translation is CAITAGLAGGITDTQYF.

The chain employs TRBV28 and TRBJ2-7; D tentatively reads TRBD1 or TRBD2 (5 bases each). Per germline, CDR1 MDHEN and CDR2 SYDVKM. V was shortened by 3 bases and J by 7 bases, with 16 bases between the two germline ends. This CDR3 has 14 residues. CDR3 DNA sequence: TGTGCCAGCAGTTTTCAGCAGGCTGAGGGGGAGCAGTACGTC. This sequence encodes CASSFQQAEGEQYV.

This clonotype showed up just a few times. The chain uses TRBV7-9 and TRBJ2-3, with 11 bases that match TRBD2. CDR3 length: 16 amino acids. V shed 4 bases and J 6 bases; nucleotides not matched to a gene: 9. Germline V gene lookup returns CDR1 SEHNR and CDR2 FQNEAQ (reference sequence). The CDR3 spells CASSSTSGGHRDTQYF. In nucleotides, the CDR3 is TGTGCCAGCAGCTCTACTAGCGGGGGCCACCGGGATACGCAGTATTTT. Full variable domain (remainder filled in from reference TRBV7-9 and TRBJ2-3): DTGVSQNPRHKITKRGQNVTFRCDPISEHNRLYWYRQTLGQGPEFLTYFQNEAQLEKSRLLSDRFSAERPKGSFSTLEIQRTEQGDSAMYLCASSSTSGGHRDTQYFGPGTRLTVL.

Here the CDR3 DNA reads TGTGCCAGCAGGGACGACAGCGACACTGAAGCTTTCTTT. Amino acid sequence: CASRDDSDTEAFF. The chain is built from TRBV6-2 or TRBV6-3 and TRBJ1-1; D possibly corresponds to TRBD1 (5 bases). The CDR3 is made up of 13 amino acids. Per germline, CDR1 MNHEY and CDR2 SVGEGT. The ends were cut back, 6 bases at V and 3 bases at J, with 11 bases in the middle.

The rearrangement uses TRBV12-3 or TRBV12-4 and TRBJ2-2; 13 bases fit TRBD2. CDR3 length: 18 amino acids. The trim removed 5 bases at V and 0 bases at J, leaving 6 bases unmatched. Here the CDR3 DNA reads TGTGCCAGCAGTGGCCGACTAGCGGGGGGTCCGAACACCGGGGAGCTGTTTTTT. Its protein product is CASSGRLAGGPNTGELFF.